Following are 23 T cell receptor beta chains from one sample sequenced in a study of cytomegalovirus exposure and HLA in healthy donors. Primers: 60 Vbeta forward and 13 Jbeta reverse. TCRdb's copy holds only in-frame clones and misses some; the assay was immunoSEQ multiplex PCR. This sample carries 90,000 to 150,000 clones, around four fifths of them seen once, and the ten largest clones take over 3.5%. Sequencing was performed on PBMCs. These receptors all stem from a woman aged 40 to 50 in good health and CMV-seronegative.

The chain is built from TRBV10-3 and TRBJ1-5, with 9 bases aligning to TRBD1. The germline CDR1 and CDR2 sequences are ENHRY and SYGVKD. J gave up 3 bases and V 6 bases, and 6 bases lay outside the gene matches. The CDR3 totals 15 residues. The CDR3 region has the DNA TGTGCCATCAGGAGCGGGACAGGGAACAATCAGCCCCAGCATTTT. Translating gives CAIRSGTGNNQPQHF.

The rearrangement uses TRBV11-1 and TRBJ2-5, with 10 bases matching TRBD2. Per germline, CDR1 SGHAT and CDR2 FQDESV (reference sequence). Trimming took 3 bases from V and 3 from J; bases not matched to a gene: 13. This CDR3 has 18 amino acids. CDR3 region: CASSFIGRRTSGKETQYF. CDR3 nucleotides: TGTGCCAGCAGCTTCATCGGCCGAAGGACTAGCGGAAAAGAGACCCAGTACTTC.

CDR3 sequence: CASSDSPGAGGRAFF. CDR3 in DNA: TGTGCCAGCAGTGACTCCCCAGGGGCAGGGGGAAGAGCTTTCTTT. This rearrangement joins TRBV6-4 to TRBJ1-1; 7 bases are shared with TRBD1. Per germline, CDR1 MRHNA and CDR2 SNTAGT. J gave up 10 bases and V 0 bases, and 11 bases lay outside the gene matches. CDR3 length equals 15 residues.

This clone was seen at least ten times. The J gene is TRBJ1-1, the V gene TRBV6-5, with 9 bases aligning to TRBD1. The CDR3 has 15 residues. Germline trimming cut 2 bases from V and 6 bases from J; bases unmatched to any gene: 7. The germline gives CDR1 MNHEY, CDR2 SVGAGI. CDR3 DNA: TGTGCCAGCAGTTACGACAGGGGGGCTAGGGCTGAAGCTTTCTTT. Its translation: CASSYDRGARAEAFF.

To note about this clone: Other nucleotide sequences in the sample specify the same CDR3. The gene calls are TRBV5-6 and TRBJ2-1; D unresolved. V was trimmed by 3 bases and J by 4 bases, leaving 2 bases between them. Germline V gene data show CDR1 as SGHDT and CDR2 as YYEEEE. This CDR3 comprises 11 residues. The CDR3 bases are TGTGCCAGCAGCTCTTACAATGAGCAGTTCTTC. Amino acid sequence: CASSSYNEQFF.

V usage is TRBV18 and J usage is TRBJ2-1, with TRBD2 identical over 10 bases. Trimming at V came to 6 bases and at J to 4 bases, leaving 3 bases not matched to a gene. The CDR3 has 14 amino acids. Germline V gene data show CDR1 as KGHSH and CDR2 as LQKENI. The CDR3: CASSPTSGYNEQFF. CDR3 DNA sequence: TGTGCCAGCTCCCCGACTAGCGGGTACAATGAGCAGTTCTTC.

This chain uses TRBV9 with TRBJ2-5; D is perhaps TRBD2 (6 bases). The germline V gene encodes CDR1 SGDLS and CDR2 YYNGEE. This CDR3 region has 17 residues. Trimming stripped 0 bases from V and 5 bases from J, with 20 bases between. CDR3 nucleotide sequence: TGTGCCAGCAGCGTAGCGGCGGTCGGGAGTAGAGGGGAGACCCAGTACTTC. Amino acids: CASSVAAVGSRGETQYF.

The V and J genes are TRBV11-2 and TRBJ1-3, with 9 bases matching TRBD1. Trimming removed 1 base from V and 4 bases from J; junction bases left unmatched: 2. The CDR3 has 15 residues. The germline V gene encodes CDR1 SGHAT and CDR2 FQNNGV. This CDR3 reads CASSLVDRGGNTIYF. The CDR3 bases are TGTGCCAGCAGCTTAGTTGACAGGGGGGGAAACACCATATATTTT.

The chain has TRBV9 and TRBJ1-3, with 7 positions matching TRBD1. With 0 bases clipped from V and 6 bases from J, the junction kept 6 bases outside the gene matches. This CDR3 has 15 amino acids. Germline-derived CDR1 and CDR2 are SGDLS and YYNGEE. The CDR3: CASSVGGTAQNTIYF. The DNA of the CDR3 is TGTGCCAGCAGCGTAGGCGGGACAGCGCAAAACACCATATATTTT.

As DNA, the CDR3 is TGTGCCAGCAGCTCTCAGGGGAAGAACACTGAAGCTTTCTTT. As protein: CASSSQGKNTEAFF. The chain carries TRBV7-9 and TRBJ1-1; possible D gene TRBD1, 6 bases. V was shortened by 4 bases and J by 1 base, with 10 bases between the two germline ends. This CDR3 has 14 amino acids. Germline CDR1 is SEHNR and CDR2 is FQNEAQ (reference sequence).

This clone is a singleton in its sample. The genes are TRBV18 and TRBJ1-5; TRBD1 might be the D (6 bases). CDR1 is KGHSH, CDR2 LQKENI, per germline. This CDR3 contains 15 residues. Trimming cost V 2 bases and J 6 bases, with 14 bases left between them. This CDR3 reads CASSPDTGGLQPQHF. The CDR3 bases are TGTGCCAGCTCACCAGATACGGGGGGCCTTCAGCCCCAGCATTTT.

The rearrangement links TRBV28 to TRBJ2-7; TRBD1 agrees at 9 bases. Germline V lookup: CDR1 MDHEN, CDR2 SYDVKM. CDR3 size: 14 residues. V trimming: 6 bases; J trimming: 4 bases; junction bases outside the gene matches: 7. The CDR3 sequence is CASSTPGQGYEQYF. DNA for the CDR3: TGTGCCAGCAGCACCCCGGGACAGGGTTACGAGCAGTACTTC.

This sequence joins TRBV4-2 and TRBJ2-7; D is unclear. Germline CDR1 LGHNA, CDR2 YNFKEQ. The CDR3 consists of 13 residues. The V end was cut by 0 bases, the J end by 6 bases, with 9 bases between. The CDR3 is CASSQDRQREQYF. The DNA for the CDR3 is TGTGCCAGCAGCCAAGATAGGCAGCGCGAGCAGTACTTC.

V is TRBV4-2 and J is TRBJ1-2, with TRBD1 matching over 11 bases. Germline-derived CDR1 and CDR2 are LGHNA and YNFKEQ. J was trimmed by 5 bases and V by 1 base; bases with no gene match: 3. The CDR3 sequence is 15 residues long. In nucleotides, the CDR3 is TGTGCCAGCAGCCAAGGGGGGGACAGGGGGTATGGCTACACCTTC. Translating it yields CASSQGGDRGYGYTF.

The table lists this clone with a count of one. The rearrangement joins TRBV6-1 to TRBJ1-4; 7 bases agree with TRBD1. There are 15 residues in the CDR3. Unmatched junction bases numbered 4, after V lost 4 bases and J lost 2 bases. The V gene's germline CDR1 is MNHNS and CDR2 SASEGT. The CDR3 loop is CASSALTGTNEKLFF. In DNA, the CDR3 is TGTGCCAGCAGTGCCCTGACAGGGACTAATGAAAAACTGTTTTTT.

The V gene is TRBV27, the J gene TRBJ1-2, with TRBD1 matching 9 bases. Looked up from germline, CDR1 is MNHEY and CDR2 is SMNVEV (reference sequence). The J segment lost 6 bases and the V segment lost 5 bases, leaving 7 bases of the junction unmatched. CDR3 size: 14 residues. The CDR3 DNA follows: TGTGCCAGCAGTCAACCCCGGACAGGGGATGGCTACACCTTC. Residues: CASSQPRTGDGYTF.

The rearrangement joins TRBV21-1 to TRBJ2-7; whether TRBD2, the table's D call, matches the DNA was not checked. TRBV21-1 is noted as a pseudogene. This CDR3 comprises 14 residues. CDR3 in DNA: TGTGCCAGCAGTGGGGTAGCGGATGATTACGAGCAGTACTTC. Protein product: CASSGVADDYEQYF.

This clone has only a few counts. V usage is TRBV9 and J usage is TRBJ1-2, with 10 bases identical to TRBD1. The CDR3 is 15 amino acids. Germline V lookup: CDR1 SGDLS, CDR2 YYNGEE. V was clipped by 0 bases and J by 7 bases; unmatched bases: 6. The CDR3 DNA reads as TGTGCCAGCAGCGTAGGTAGACAGGGGGCGGCTGGCTACACCTTC. This codes for CASSVGRQGAAGYTF.

The chain links TRBV5-1 to TRBJ2-7; possible D gene TRBD2, 5 bases. V was clipped by 0 bases and J by 5 bases, with 9 bases between them. The germline V gene has CDR1 SGHRS and CDR2 YFSETQ. The CDR3 is made up of 13 amino acids. The CDR3 DNA reads TGCGCCAGCAGCTTGGTGCTAGCCCACGAGCAGTACTTC. Residues: CASSLVLAHEQYF.

The chain couples TRBV7-3 to TRBJ2-3; maybe TRBD2 (6 bases). Between the trimmed V and J ends, which lost 5 bases and 6 bases, there was a span of 12 bases. This CDR3 is 13 amino acids long. Germline lookup yields CDR1 SGHTA and CDR2 FQGTGA. Here the CDR3 reads CASSPGGGDTQYF. CDR3 in DNA: TGTGCCAGCAGCCCGGGTGGGGGGGATACGCAGTATTTT. Using reference TRBV7-3 and TRBJ2-3 for the parts outside the CDR3, the full variable domain is GAGVSQTPSNKVTEKGKYVELRCDPISGHTALYWYRQSLGQGPEFLIYFQGTGAADDSGLPNDRFFAVRPEGSVSTLKIQRTERGDSAVYLCASSPGGGDTQYFGPGTRLTVL.

V usage is TRBV19 and J usage is TRBJ1-5, with TRBD1 matching 7 bases. Germline CDR1 LNHDA, CDR2 SQIVND (reference sequence). The CDR3 runs to 16 residues. Germline trimming cut 3 bases from V and 3 bases from J; bases unmatched to any gene: 8. Here the CDR3 DNA reads TGTGCCAGTAGTATTTTTAGGGACAGCGTCAATCAGCCCCAGCATTTT. Its protein product is CASSIFRDSVNQPQHF.

J is TRBJ2-7 and V is TRBV5-1; 8 bases match TRBD1. Unmatched junction bases numbered 3, after V lost 4 bases and J lost 0 bases. From germline, CDR1 is SGHRS and CDR2 YFSETQ. CDR3 length equals 14 residues. The CDR3 coding sequence is TGCGCCAGCAGCCACGGACAGGGCTCCTACGAGCAGTACTTC. It translates to CASSHGQGSYEQYF.

This rearrangement joins TRBV28 to TRBJ2-5; 12 positions match TRBD2. TRBJ2-7 explains the end of the DNA better; the J call may be wrong. Germline V CDR1 and CDR2: MDHEN, SYDVKM. The CDR3 is 16 residues long. CDR3 amino acids: CASSALTSGSTYEQYF. CDR3 coding DNA: TGTGCCAGCAGTGCCCTGACTAGCGGGAGTACCTACGAGCAGTACTTC.